This passage covers 10 T cell receptor beta chains from one sample sequenced in a study of glioma-infiltrating T cells. Using RNA template, CDR3s of TCR alpha and beta were amplified with iRepertoire arm-PCR. TCRdb called the multiplex PCR reads again in MiXCR, with one record for every CDR3 protein. The sample has about 180,000 distinct CDR3 sequences; more than 35% are singletons. The sample taken for sequencing was glioma tissue, nonneoplastic brain tissue, or PBMCs (not recorded which). The receptors here all came from a human donor with low-grade glioma or glioblastoma, undergoing nonglioma brain surgery, or in good health (not recorded which).

This clonotype has a count of ten or more. The chain combines TRBV7-2 with TRBJ2-5; 8 positions agree with TRBD2. V was clipped by 5 bases and J by 3 bases; unmatched bases: 8. CDR1 and CDR2 from the germline V gene are SGHTA and FQGNSA. The CDR3 totals 15 residues. The CDR3 sequence: CASSTSATSEETQYF. CDR3 coding DNA: TGTGCCAGCAGCACTAGCGCGACTAGCGAAGAGACCCAGTACTTC.

Ten or more counts support this clonotype. The chain joins TRBV20-1 to TRBJ2-1, with TRBD2 identical over 13 bases. This CDR3 is 13 amino acids long. Germline CDR1 is DFQATT and CDR2 is SNEGSKA (reference sequence). V shed 6 bases, J shed 9 bases, and the junction held 5 bases outside the gene matches. The CDR3 bases are TGCAGTGCACTAGCGGGAGGGCTTGGTGAGCAGTTCTTC. This sequence encodes CSALAGGLGEQFF.

The V gene is TRBV7-2, the J gene TRBJ2-5; maybe TRBD2 (5 bases). Germline-derived CDR1 and CDR2 are SGHTA and FQGNSA. Trimming took off 5 bases at V and 1 base at J, with 14 bases between the two ends. The CDR3 totals 15 residues. CDR3 nucleotides: TGTGCCAGCAGCCTGGGGTCGGGGTCCCAAGAGACCCAGTACTTC. This codes for CASSLGSGSQETQYF.

This clonotype turned up a few times. The gene calls are TRBV2 and TRBJ2-1; D remains unclear. The CDR3 is 12 amino acids. Germline-derived CDR1 and CDR2 are SNHLY and FYNNEI. Trimming took 2 bases from V and 7 from J, leaving 6 bases between them. The CDR3 protein is CASSEFYNEQFF. The DNA of the CDR3 is TGTGCCAGCAGTGAATTTTATAATGAGCAGTTCTTC.

This clonotype was counted only a few times. This sequence joins TRBV4-1 and TRBJ2-7; TRBD2 agrees at 14 bases. J lost 4 bases, V lost 3 bases, and 5 bases had no gene match. The CDR3 spans 16 residues. CDR1 MGHRA and CDR2 YSYEKL come from the germline V gene. In nucleotides, the CDR3 is TGCGCCAGCAGCCACGTTGGGACTAGCGGGAGTTACGAGCAGTACTTC. Translation gives CASSHVGTSGSYEQYF.

Details on this clonotype: This clone may be a read error of a much larger clone one base away. The chain couples TRBV7-9 to TRBJ2-3; 8 bases are shared with TRBD1. The CDR3 has 16 residues. Germline-derived CDR1 and CDR2 are SEHNR and FQNEAQ (reference sequence). The CDR3 coding sequence is TGTGTCAGCAGCCCACCCGGGACAGGTACCACAGATACGCAGTATTTT. It yields the protein CVSSPPGTGTTDTQYF.

Only a few counts were recorded for this clonotype. This chain uses TRBV29-1 with TRBJ2-3; D is possibly TRBD2 (5 bases). Trimming cost V 0 bases and J 5 bases, with 15 bases left between them. Germline V gene lookup returns CDR1 SQVTM and CDR2 ANQGSEA. CDR3 size: 15 residues. CDR3 DNA: TGCAGCGTTGAAGATCTTGCTAGCTGGGGAGATACGCAGTATTTT. Encoded protein: CSVEDLASWGDTQYF.

The rearrangement joins TRBV27 to TRBJ2-7; 8 bases agree with TRBD2. Germline CDR1 is MNHEY and CDR2 is SMNVEV (reference sequence). This CDR3 has 16 residues. Germline trimming cut 0 bases from V and 5 bases from J; bases unmatched to any gene: 9. The CDR3 protein is CASSLSRAGGMDEQYF. As DNA, the CDR3 is TGTGCCAGCAGTTTATCGAGGGCGGGAGGTATGGACGAGCAGTACTTC.

Concerning this clonotype: With a much larger clone just one base away, this may be a read error. The genes are TRBV24-1 and TRBJ2-1, with D perhaps TRBD2 (7 bases). The CDR3 is 20 residues long. Germline V gene lookup returns CDR1 KGHDR and CDR2 SFDVKD. The CDR3 nucleotides are TGTGCCACCGGTGATTTGTGGGGGGCGTCGGGGGAGGGCCGCCACAATGAGCAGTTCTTC. This encodes CATGDLWGASGEGRHNEQFF.

Concerning this clonotype itself: This could be a read error, since a much larger clone is one nucleotide away. The chain couples TRBV20-1 to TRBJ2-7; D not certain. Trimming took off 1 base at V and 3 bases at J, with 7 bases between the two ends. This CDR3 region has 12 residues. Germline CDR1 and CDR2: DFQATT and SNEGSKA (reference sequence). The CDR3 is CSARGQIYEQYF. In DNA, the CDR3 is TGCAGTGCTAGAGGCCAGATCTACGAGCAGTACTTC.